This T cell receptor beta chain was captured by sequencing in a study of shared clonotypes between healthy human individuals. Clones were read by immunoSEQ multiplex PCR, and TCRdb kept only the in-frame ones, dropping some. This table holds roughly 2.5 million clones, more than 80% found once. This CDR3 has 20 residues. Germline loops: CDR1 SGHNT, CDR2 YYREEE (reference sequence). After removal of 3 bases from V and 6 bases from J, the junction contained 26 bases not matched to a gene. This sequence joins TRBV5-4 and TRBJ2-7; 8 bases fit TRBD2. Specimen: naive CD4+ T cells sorted from blood. The sample's subset: CD45RA+ positively selected. The clonotype originates from a man aged 18-30 years in good health. CDR3 in amino acids: CASSSSGAGGPTPRRSEQYF. Here the CDR3 DNA reads TGTGCCAGCAGCTCCAGCGGGGCGGGGGGACCGACTCCACGGAGGAGCGAGCAGTACTTC. Full variable domain (missing parts from reference TRBV5-4 and TRBJ2-7): ETGVTQSPTHLIKTRGQQVTLRCSSQSGHNTVSWYQQALGQGPQFIFQYYREEENGRGNFPPRFSGLQFPNYSSELNVNALELDDSALYLCASSSSGAGGPTPRRSEQYFGPGTRLTVT.